The T cell receptor beta chain described here comes from a study of blood T cell repertoires in COVID-19 (dated by TCRdb to about 2020). With respect to the entire study: Samples from collaborators originated in the United States, Italy and Spain and spanned both the acute and convalescent phases of COVID-19. The prospective study material was composed of cDNA or gDNA derived from T cells, B-cell-depleted T cells, or PBMCs. Subjects who had been exposed to COVID-19, were actively infected with it, or had recovered from it provided the deeply sampled blood TCRbeta repertoires that made up the dataset. The repertoires were released in a freely available public database meant as a resource for research on the immune response to SARS-CoV-2. The samples were drawn from two sources: the first 160 participants of the ongoing ImmuneRACE study, and fewer than 1,500 subjects contributed by 6 global collaborators. A de-identified subject ID, COVID-19 status, age in years and sex were almost always included in the sample metadata. Where available, HLA class I and class II types were taken from metadata supplied by the sample provider and were not determined by assay-based typing.

The CDR3 measures 15 amino acids from cysteine to phenylalanine. Solely the CDR3 DNA is kept, with 45 bases framed from the first base. V is reduced by 1 base and J by 7 bases, leaving a spacing of 14 bases between them. The CDR1 and CDR2 encoded by the germline V gene (reference sequence) are LGHDT and YNNKEL. TCRbeta CDR3 regions were amplified from genomic DNA by means of the immunoSEQ Assay, a bias-controlled multiplex PCR. Per the authors' processing: Within the assay, amplification of reference gene primers was used to estimate how many nucleated cells each sample contained. To quantify the absolute abundance of each unique TCRbeta CDR3 rearrangement, sequence reads were collapsed and filtered. Productive Simpson clonality was computed per sample as the square root of Simpson's diversity index over productive rearrangements. Entries here come from immuneACCESS through TCRdb and include only in-frame sequences with V and J called. Some clones fail to appear in such tables; in the studies checked, an unresolved V gene covers under half of the shortfall, and the cause of the remainder is unknown. That table furnishes V, J and clone size, whereas the DNA furnished D and trimming. Recorded for this sample are about 340,000 clones; more than 85% of them occurred a single time. 15% to 20% of the sample comes from the top ten.

Participants in the prospective study were aged roughly 18 to 100 years, lived in 20 to 30 United States geographic areas, and enrolled through a virtual design. Cohort assignment in the prospective study relied on participant-reported clinical history from a screening survey and a study questionnaire. ImmuneRACE Cohort 3 recovered participants were defined by two consecutive negative NP/OP PCR tests, healthcare professional clearance, or symptom resolution. In the prospective study, whole blood, serum and a nasopharyngeal or oropharyngeal swab were collected from each participant by mobile phlebotomists. Additional blood draws and questionnaires over an approximately 2-month period could optionally be provided by prospective study participants. Before DNA extraction, prospective study blood samples were shipped either frozen or at room temperature. Paper-wide results and their limitations: The amount of clinical and demographic metadata varied by source and participant and was provided uncurated.

Of note for this clone: Its antigen specificity is not known. Base qualities are missing; no much larger clone stands one base away.

The clonotype comes from a woman aged 30 to 39 who had recovered from COVID-19. The sequence links TRBV3-1 (or the pseudogene TRBV3-2) to TRBJ1-5, and the D gene may be TRBD1, 6 bases matching. Source material: PBMCs or T cells enriched from blood (not recorded which). The bases read TGTGCCAGCAGCCAAGGGGGCGGGGGCCCCCAGCCCCAGCATTTT. Its translation is CASSQGGGGPQPQHF.